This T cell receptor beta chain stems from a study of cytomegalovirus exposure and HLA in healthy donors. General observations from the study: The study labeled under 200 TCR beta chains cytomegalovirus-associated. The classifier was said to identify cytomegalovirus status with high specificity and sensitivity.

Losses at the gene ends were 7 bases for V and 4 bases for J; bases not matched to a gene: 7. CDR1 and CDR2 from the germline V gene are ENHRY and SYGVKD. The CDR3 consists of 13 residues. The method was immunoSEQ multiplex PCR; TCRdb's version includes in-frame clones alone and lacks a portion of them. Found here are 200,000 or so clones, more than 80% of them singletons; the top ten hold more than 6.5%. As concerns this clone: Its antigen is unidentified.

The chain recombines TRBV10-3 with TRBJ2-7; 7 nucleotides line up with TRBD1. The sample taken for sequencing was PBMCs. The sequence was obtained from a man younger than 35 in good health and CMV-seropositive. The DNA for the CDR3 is TGTGCCATCAACCCGGGACAGCCGTACGAGCAGTACTTC. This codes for CAINPGQPYEQYF.